The clone carrying this TCR beta chain showed up just a few times. The antigen is unknown. This record comes from a study of glioma-infiltrating T cells. Overall study findings and caveats: Above-expected tissue-blood divergence occurred in all gliomas, most in low-grade ones. Patients with low tissue-blood divergence carried a signature set of shared blood CDR3 motifs.

The iRepertoire nested amplicon-rescue multiplex PCR amplified TCR alpha and beta CDR3s from RNA. TCRdb independently ran MiXCR on the multiplex PCR reads; one entry per CDR3 protein. Of approximately 400,000 distinct CDR3 sequences in the sample, less than 50% were seen once. This receptor was identified in a human donor with low-grade glioma or glioblastoma, undergoing nonglioma brain surgery, or in good health (not recorded which). Sequencing used glioma tissue, nonneoplastic brain tissue, or PBMCs (not recorded which).

The CDR3 reads CATSIDKARGETQYF. In nucleotides, the CDR3 is TGTGCCACCAGCATCGACAAAGCACGCGGGGAGACCCAGTACTTC. The J gene is TRBJ2-5, the V gene TRBV15, with D perhaps TRBD2 (5 bases). CDR3 size: 15 residues. Germline V gene lookup returns CDR1 LNHNV and CDR2 YYDKDF (reference sequence). V was trimmed by 4 bases and J by 5 bases, leaving 17 bases between them.